These T cell receptor beta chains were read from a single sample in a study of cytomegalovirus exposure and HLA in healthy donors. The repertoire was sequenced with immunoSEQ multiplex PCR; TCRdb's copy has only in-frame clones and lacks some. The sample gives 90,000 to 100,000 clones, 81% of which show up once; approximately 1.3% is in the top ten. Sequenced material: PBMCs. The receptors come from a man aged 40-55 years in good health and CMV-seronegative. Each CDR3 is given with its conserved first and last residue. Each record gives: V gene, D gene, J gene, clone size, CDR3 DNA, CDR3 protein. The D gene is left open where the match is weak. The size entry is marked missing in some rows and otherwise reads once, few, many or a size class.

v_gene: TRBV4-1; d_gene: -; j_gene: TRBJ2-5; abundance: -; CDR3nt: TGCGCCAGCAGCCAATGGGGGCGGGAGACCCAGTACTTC; CDR3aa: CASSQWGRETQYF
v_gene: TRBV5-4; d_gene: TRBD2; j_gene: TRBJ2-3; abundance: once; CDR3nt: TGTGCCAGCAGCGCGGGACTAGCGGGGGGTTTGGCAGATACGCAGTATTTT; CDR3aa: CASSAGLAGGLADTQYF
v_gene: TRBV11-2; d_gene: -; j_gene: TRBJ2-7; abundance: -; CDR3nt: TGTGCCAGCAGCTTAGATCCGACGCGGGTCCACGAGCAGTACTTC; CDR3aa: CASSLDPTRVHEQYF
v_gene: TRBV7-9; d_gene: -; j_gene: TRBJ1-2; abundance: few; CDR3nt: TGTGCCAGCAGCCCGTCGATGCGAGTCCCATATGGCTACACCTTC; CDR3aa: CASSPSMRVPYGYTF
v_gene: TRBV29-1; d_gene: -; j_gene: TRBJ1-4; abundance: -; CDR3nt: TGCAGCGTTGAGCTTAGAGAAAAACTGTTTTTT; CDR3aa: CSVELREKLFF
v_gene: TRBV19; d_gene: TRBD1; j_gene: TRBJ1-1; abundance: -; CDR3nt: TGTGCCAGTAGTATGGACAGGGCGGCTGAAGCTTTCTTT; CDR3aa: CASSMDRAAEAFF
v_gene: TRBV14; d_gene: -; j_gene: TRBJ2-5; abundance: few; CDR3nt: TGTGCCAGCAGCCAAGGTCTGAGTCGAGAGACCCAGTACTTC; CDR3aa: CASSQGLSRETQYF
v_gene: TRBV15; d_gene: -; j_gene: TRBJ2-1; abundance: -; CDR3nt: TGTGCCACCAGCAGAGGTAGCATCTCCTACAATGAGCAGTTCTTC; CDR3aa: CATSRGSISYNEQFF
v_gene: TRBV19; d_gene: TRBD1; j_gene: TRBJ1-4; abundance: -; CDR3nt: TGTGCCAGTAGTATCCCCCTCGACAGGGGAGCAACTAATGAAAAACTGTTTTTT; CDR3aa: CASSIPLDRGATNEKLFF
v_gene: TRBV6-5; d_gene: -; j_gene: TRBJ1-3; abundance: -; CDR3nt: TGTGCCAGCAGTTCCCTACAGGGCTCTGGAAACACCATATATTTT; CDR3aa: CASSSLQGSGNTIYF
v_gene: TRBV7-9; d_gene: -; j_gene: TRBJ2-7; abundance: -; CDR3nt: TGTGCCAGCAGCTTAGATAGCGAGCAGTACTTC; CDR3aa: CASSLDSEQYF
v_gene: TRBV7-2; d_gene: -; j_gene: TRBJ2-7; abundance: -; CDR3nt: TGTGCCAGCAGCCGGACAGTCTCAACCTACGAGCAGTACTTC; CDR3aa: CASSRTVSTYEQYF
v_gene: TRBV5-6; d_gene: TRBD1; j_gene: TRBJ2-1; abundance: -; CDR3nt: TGTGCCAGCAGCCCGGGACAGGGCCAGGTAGGGCGACAGTTCTTC; CDR3aa: CASSPGQGQVGRQFF
v_gene: TRBV7-9; d_gene: -; j_gene: TRBJ1-2; abundance: -; CDR3nt: TGTGCCAGCAGCTCGGACTTAACTAACTATGGCTACACCTTC; CDR3aa: CASSSDLTNYGYTF
v_gene: TRBV7-8; d_gene: -; j_gene: TRBJ1-2; abundance: once; CDR3nt: TGTGCCAGCAGCCGCACCACAGGGCCTAACTATGGCTACACCTTC; CDR3aa: CASSRTTGPNYGYTF
v_gene: TRBV18; d_gene: -; j_gene: TRBJ2-7; abundance: -; CDR3nt: TGTGCCAGCTCACCAGCGACAGGAGGCTACGAGCAGTACTTC; CDR3aa: CASSPATGGYEQYF
v_gene: TRBV18; d_gene: TRBD2; j_gene: TRBJ2-7; abundance: once; CDR3nt: TGTGCCAGCTCACCACTCGGGGGGGAATCCTCCTACGAGCAGTACTTC; CDR3aa: CASSPLGGESSYEQYF
v_gene: TRBV2; d_gene: -; j_gene: TRBJ1-3; abundance: once; CDR3nt: TGTGCCAGCAGTGATGGAATTTGGGCGAGCTCTGGAAACACCATATATTTT; CDR3aa: CASSDGIWASSGNTIYF
v_gene: TRBV7-6; d_gene: -; j_gene: TRBJ2-5; abundance: -; CDR3nt: TGTGCCAGCACTCGGGGAGCGGAGGGCCAAGAGACCCAGTACTTC; CDR3aa: CASTRGAEGQETQYF
v_gene: TRBV19; d_gene: -; j_gene: TRBJ2-5; abundance: -; CDR3nt: TGTGCCAGTAGTATTACAGGGCGTTTCCAAGAGACCCAGTACTTC; CDR3aa: CASSITGRFQETQYF
v_gene: TRBV7-7; d_gene: TRBD2; j_gene: TRBJ2-3; abundance: -; CDR3nt: TGTGCCAGCAGCTTAGGACTAGCGGGGGCCACAGATACGCAGTATTTT; CDR3aa: CASSLGLAGATDTQYF
v_gene: TRBV11-3; d_gene: -; j_gene: TRBJ2-5; abundance: -; CDR3nt: TGTGCCAGCAGCTTAATTTCAGGGCCCCAAGAGACCCAGTACTTC; CDR3aa: CASSLISGPQETQYF
v_gene: TRBV4-1; d_gene: -; j_gene: TRBJ1-2; abundance: -; CDR3nt: TGCGCCAGCAGCCAAGAAGAGTCGGGTCTCTATGGCTACACCTTC; CDR3aa: CASSQEESGLYGYTF
v_gene: TRBV14; d_gene: TRBD1; j_gene: TRBJ1-2; abundance: -; CDR3nt: TGTGCCAGCAGCCGAAGACAGGGTCTCAACCCTTATGGCTACACCTTC; CDR3aa: CASSRRQGLNPYGYTF
v_gene: TRBV4-2; d_gene: TRBD2; j_gene: TRBJ2-1; abundance: once; CDR3nt: TGTGCCAGCAGCCAGGCCCTAGCGGGGGGTACCTACAATGAGCAGTTCTTC; CDR3aa: CASSQALAGGTYNEQFF
v_gene: TRBV6-5; d_gene: -; j_gene: TRBJ2-7; abundance: -; CDR3nt: TGTGCCAGCAGTTCTGGCACCTCCTACGAGCAGTACTTC; CDR3aa: CASSSGTSYEQYF
v_gene: TRBV5-1; d_gene: TRBD1; j_gene: TRBJ1-3; abundance: few; CDR3nt: TGCGCCAGCGGAATCAGGGGGCTTGGAGACACCATATATTTT; CDR3aa: CASGIRGLGDTIYF
v_gene: TRBV2; d_gene: -; j_gene: TRBJ2-7; abundance: few; CDR3nt: TGTGCCAGCAGTCAACTAAGGAAAGAGCAGTACTTC; CDR3aa: CASSQLRKEQYF
v_gene: TRBV6-1; d_gene: -; j_gene: TRBJ1-2; abundance: -; CDR3nt: TGTGCCAGCAGTGGACAAGGGCGGGTTGGGAACTATGGCTACACCTTC; CDR3aa: CASSGQGRVGNYGYTF
v_gene: TRBV5-6; d_gene: -; j_gene: TRBJ2-7; abundance: -; CDR3nt: TGTGCCAGCAGCTTGGGAGGTCAGTACGAGCAGTACTTC; CDR3aa: CASSLGGQYEQYF
v_gene: TRBV5-1; d_gene: TRBD1; j_gene: TRBJ2-7; abundance: few; CDR3nt: TGCGCCAGCAGCCCCGGGACAGGGGCCTACGAGCAGTACTTC; CDR3aa: CASSPGTGAYEQYF
v_gene: TRBV6-1; d_gene: -; j_gene: TRBJ2-7; abundance: -; CDR3nt: TGTGCCAGCACCCTGACTCGGGGATCCTACGAGCAGTACTTC; CDR3aa: CASTLTRGSYEQYF
v_gene: TRBV6-1; d_gene: TRBD1; j_gene: TRBJ1-5; abundance: few; CDR3nt: TGTGCCAGCAGTGTAACAGGGGGGAGCAATCAGCCCCAGCATTTT; CDR3aa: CASSVTGGSNQPQHF
v_gene: TRBV5-1; d_gene: -; j_gene: TRBJ2-7; abundance: -; CDR3nt: TGCGCCAGCAGCTTTTGGGGGGGGCGTTCTACCTACGAGCAGTACTTC; CDR3aa: CASSFWGGRSTYEQYF
v_gene: TRBV7-9; d_gene: -; j_gene: TRBJ2-1; abundance: -; CDR3nt: TGTGCCAGCAGCCTACCATTGGCCGGGGAATCGGGCAATGAGCAGTTCTTC; CDR3aa: CASSLPLAGESGNEQFF
v_gene: TRBV5-4; d_gene: TRBD1; j_gene: TRBJ1-2; abundance: -; CDR3nt: TGTGCCAGCAGCTCCGGACAGGGTGGCTATGGCTACACCTTC; CDR3aa: CASSSGQGGYGYTF
v_gene: TRBV7-2; d_gene: TRBD1; j_gene: TRBJ2-2; abundance: -; CDR3nt: TGTGCCAGCAGCTTAGATAGGGGGCGCACCGGGGAGCTGTTTTTT; CDR3aa: CASSLDRGRTGELFF
v_gene: TRBV18; d_gene: -; j_gene: TRBJ1-1; abundance: few; CDR3nt: TGTGCCAGCTCACCACAGGGAGTGAACACTGAAGCTTTCTTT; CDR3aa: CASSPQGVNTEAFF
v_gene: TRBV5-1; d_gene: TRBD1; j_gene: TRBJ2-7; abundance: -; CDR3nt: TGCGCCAGCAGCTTGAGAGACAGGGGCGAGCAGTACTTC; CDR3aa: CASSLRDRGEQYF
v_gene: TRBV25-1; d_gene: -; j_gene: TRBJ2-2; abundance: -; CDR3nt: TGTGCCAGCAGTGAACGGTTCTCGGGACACGACACCGGGGAGCTGTTTTTT; CDR3aa: CASSERFSGHDTGELFF
v_gene: TRBV6-1; d_gene: TRBD1; j_gene: TRBJ1-5; abundance: -; CDR3nt: TGTGCCAGCAGAGAACGAGACAGGGGTAATCAGCCCCAGCATTTT; CDR3aa: CASRERDRGNQPQHF
v_gene: TRBV19; d_gene: TRBD1; j_gene: TRBJ2-3; abundance: -; CDR3nt: TGTGCCAGTAGTATAATCACGGGACAGGGATTCACAGATACGCAGTATTTT; CDR3aa: CASSIITGQGFTDTQYF
v_gene: TRBV29-1; d_gene: -; j_gene: TRBJ2-7; abundance: -; CDR3nt: TGCAGCGTTGTCACAGGTGAATCCTACGAGCAGTACTTC; CDR3aa: CSVVTGESYEQYF
v_gene: TRBV7-9; d_gene: -; j_gene: TRBJ1-5; abundance: -; CDR3nt: TGTGCCAGCAGCTCCGGGTCTTTAAAACCCCAGCATTTT; CDR3aa: CASSSGSLKPQHF
v_gene: TRBV6-1; d_gene: -; j_gene: TRBJ2-7; abundance: once; CDR3nt: TGTGCCAGCAGTCAGACAGGAAACGAGCAGTACTTC; CDR3aa: CASSQTGNEQYF
v_gene: TRBV6-5; d_gene: -; j_gene: TRBJ1-1; abundance: -; CDR3nt: TGTGCCAGCAAGACTCAGCTGAACACTGAAGCTTTCTTT; CDR3aa: CASKTQLNTEAFF
v_gene: TRBV4-1; d_gene: TRBD1; j_gene: TRBJ2-7; abundance: once; CDR3nt: TGCGCCAGCAGCCAAGTTTTTTGGGACAGGGTGTCCCCCAACGAGCAGTACTTC; CDR3aa: CASSQVFWDRVSPNEQYF
v_gene: TRBV5-1; d_gene: TRBD1; j_gene: TRBJ1-1; abundance: -; CDR3nt: TGCGCCAGCAGCACGGGACAGTCCTTGCGTGTCGCTGAAGCTTTCTTT; CDR3aa: CASSTGQSLRVAEAFF
v_gene: TRBV18; d_gene: -; j_gene: TRBJ2-5; abundance: -; CDR3nt: TGTGCCAGCTCACCCACAGGGGAGGAGGCCCAGTACTTC; CDR3aa: CASSPTGEEAQYF
v_gene: TRBV20-1; d_gene: -; j_gene: TRBJ2-7; abundance: -; CDR3nt: TGCAGTGCTAGCGGGTACGAGCAGTACTTC; CDR3aa: CSASGYEQYF
v_gene: TRBV19; d_gene: -; j_gene: TRBJ1-4; abundance: -; CDR3nt: TGTGCCAGTAGTATCCTCGGACTGGAAAAACTGTTTTTT; CDR3aa: CASSILGLEKLFF